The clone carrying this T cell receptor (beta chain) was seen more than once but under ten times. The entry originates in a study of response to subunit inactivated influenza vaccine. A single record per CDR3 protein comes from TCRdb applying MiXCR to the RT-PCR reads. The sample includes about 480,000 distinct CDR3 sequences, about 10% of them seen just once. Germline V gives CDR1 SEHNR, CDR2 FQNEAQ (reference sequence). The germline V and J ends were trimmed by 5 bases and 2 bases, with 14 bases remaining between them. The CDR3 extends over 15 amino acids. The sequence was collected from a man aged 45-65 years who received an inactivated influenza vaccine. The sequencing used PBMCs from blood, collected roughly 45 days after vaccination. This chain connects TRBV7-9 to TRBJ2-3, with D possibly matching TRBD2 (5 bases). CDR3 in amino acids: CASSPGDGVTDTQYF. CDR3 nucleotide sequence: TGTGCCAGCAGCCCCGGGGATGGCGTCACAGATACGCAGTATTTT.